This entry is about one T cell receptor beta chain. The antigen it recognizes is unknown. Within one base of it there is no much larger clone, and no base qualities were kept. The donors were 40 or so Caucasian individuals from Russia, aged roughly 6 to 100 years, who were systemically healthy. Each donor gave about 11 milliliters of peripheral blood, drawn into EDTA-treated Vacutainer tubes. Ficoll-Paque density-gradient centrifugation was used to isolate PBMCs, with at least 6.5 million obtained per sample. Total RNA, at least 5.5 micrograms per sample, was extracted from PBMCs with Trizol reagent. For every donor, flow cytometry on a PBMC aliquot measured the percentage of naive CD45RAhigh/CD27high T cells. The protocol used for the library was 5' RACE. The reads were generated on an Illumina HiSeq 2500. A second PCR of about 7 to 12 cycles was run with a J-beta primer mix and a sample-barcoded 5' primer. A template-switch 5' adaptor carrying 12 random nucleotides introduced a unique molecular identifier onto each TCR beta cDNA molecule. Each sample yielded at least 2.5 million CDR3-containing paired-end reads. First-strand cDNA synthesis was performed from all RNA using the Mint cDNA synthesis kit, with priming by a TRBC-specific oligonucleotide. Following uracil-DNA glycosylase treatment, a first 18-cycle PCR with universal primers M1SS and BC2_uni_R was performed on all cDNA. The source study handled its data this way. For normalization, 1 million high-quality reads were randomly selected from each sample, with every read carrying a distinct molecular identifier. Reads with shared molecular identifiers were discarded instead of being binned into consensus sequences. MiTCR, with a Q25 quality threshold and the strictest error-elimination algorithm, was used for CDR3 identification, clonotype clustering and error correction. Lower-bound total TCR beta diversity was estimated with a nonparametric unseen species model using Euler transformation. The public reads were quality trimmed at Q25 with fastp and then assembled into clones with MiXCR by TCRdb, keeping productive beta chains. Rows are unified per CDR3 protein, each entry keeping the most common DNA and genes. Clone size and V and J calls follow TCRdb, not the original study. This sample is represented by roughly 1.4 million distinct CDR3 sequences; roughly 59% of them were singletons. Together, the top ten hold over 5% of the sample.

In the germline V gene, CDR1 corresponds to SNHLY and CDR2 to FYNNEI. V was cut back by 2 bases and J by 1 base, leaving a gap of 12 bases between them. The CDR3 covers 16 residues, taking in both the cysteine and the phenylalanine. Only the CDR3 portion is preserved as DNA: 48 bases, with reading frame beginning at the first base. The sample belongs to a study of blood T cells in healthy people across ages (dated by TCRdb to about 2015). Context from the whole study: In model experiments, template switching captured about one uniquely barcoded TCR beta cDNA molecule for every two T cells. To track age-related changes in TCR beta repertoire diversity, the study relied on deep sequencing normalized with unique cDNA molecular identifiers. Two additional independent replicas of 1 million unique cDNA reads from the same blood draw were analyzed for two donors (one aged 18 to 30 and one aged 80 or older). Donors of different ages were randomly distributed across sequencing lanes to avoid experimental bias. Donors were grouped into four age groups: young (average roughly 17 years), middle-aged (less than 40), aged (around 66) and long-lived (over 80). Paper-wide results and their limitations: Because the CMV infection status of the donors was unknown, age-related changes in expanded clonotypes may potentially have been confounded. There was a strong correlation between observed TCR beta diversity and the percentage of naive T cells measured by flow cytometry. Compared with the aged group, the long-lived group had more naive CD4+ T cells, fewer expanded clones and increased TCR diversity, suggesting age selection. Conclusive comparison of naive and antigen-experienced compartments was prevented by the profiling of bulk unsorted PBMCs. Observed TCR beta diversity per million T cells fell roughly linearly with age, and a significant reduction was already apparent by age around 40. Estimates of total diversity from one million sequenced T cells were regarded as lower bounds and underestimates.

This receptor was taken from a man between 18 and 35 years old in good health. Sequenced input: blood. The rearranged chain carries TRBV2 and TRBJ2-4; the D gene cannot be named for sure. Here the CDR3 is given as CASSESVQWAKNIQYF. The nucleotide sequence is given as TGTGCCAGCAGTGAATCGGTCCAGTGGGCCAAAAACATTCAGTACTTC.